This T cell receptor (beta chain) was captured by sequencing in a study of PD-1 blockade in classical Hodgkin lymphoma. Looking at the study overall: Every 2 weeks, patients had 3 mg/kg nivolumab intravenously. Study-wide points: Complete responders matched newly diagnosed patients in baseline diversity. Baseline TCR diversity was reportedly lower in newly diagnosed patients than in healthy donors. It was reported as lower still in relapsed/refractory patients. CD4+ TCR diversity climbed significantly by C4D1, unlike CD8+ TCR diversity.

The assay was immunoSEQ multiplex PCR, and TCRdb's table has in-frame clones only and misses some. The sample consists of fewer than 55,000 clones, 85% to 90% of them appearing once. Every patient relapsed after autologous stem cell transplantation, and brentuximab vedotin exposure varied. To note about this clone: What it recognizes is unknown.

This CDR3 is 15 amino acids long. Trimming left V 3 bases short and J 6 bases short, with 16 bases between. In germline, CDR1 is SGHRS, CDR2 YFSETQ. The chain couples TRBV5-1 to TRBJ2-1; D call uncertain. The TCR sequence derives from a human donor with classical Hodgkin lymphoma. This specimen was peripheral blood mononuclear cells (PBMCs), taken at baseline. As DNA, the CDR3 is TGCGCCAGCAGCTCCTCGTGGGTGTCGGCCAATGAGCAGTTCTTC. This gives the protein CASSSSWVSANEQFF.